These T cell receptor beta chains were read from a single sample in a study of radiation and T cells in renal cell carcinoma. Assay used: immunoSEQ multiplex PCR; TCRdb lists only in-frame clones, some missing. The sample contains 45,000 to 55,000 clones, around three quarters of which appear only once. The sample in question was blood, obtained from a patient whose treatment included radiotherapy and nephrectomy. These receptors all come from a woman aged 70 to 79 with renal cell carcinoma. Each CDR3 is given with its conserved first and last residue. A D gene is named only where the DNA matches it firmly. Expanded clones are given a class, and other clones once, few, many or no size at all.

J: TRBJ2-7
V: TRBV9
D: NA
size: once
CDR3: CASSVSGPGEQYF
DNA: TGTGCCAGCAGCGTATCTGGCCCCGGCGAGCAGTACTTC

J: TRBJ2-3
V: TRBV6-5
D: NA
size: few
CDR3: CASSYGQGGADTQYF
DNA: TGTGCCAGCAGTTATGGGCAGGGTGGGGCAGATACGCAGTATTTT

J: TRBJ2-6
V: TRBV7-6
D: TRBD1
size: NA
CDR3: CASSLLGTGKAGANVLTF
DNA: TGTGCCAGCAGCTTACTTGGGACAGGGAAAGCTGGGGCCAACGTCCTGACTTTC

J: TRBJ2-1
V: TRBV19
D: TRBD2
size: NA
CDR3: CASSKSGSSYNEQFF
DNA: TGTGCCAGCAGTAAAAGCGGGAGCTCCTACAATGAGCAGTTCTTC

J: TRBJ1-2
V: TRBV30
D: NA
size: few
CDR3: CAWNRDRPYGYTF
DNA: TGTGCCTGGAATCGAGACAGGCCCTATGGCTACACCTTC

J: TRBJ2-1
V: TRBV6-5
D: TRBD2
size: NA
CDR3: CASEPPGLSVEQFF
DNA: TGTGCCAGCGAGCCCCCGGGACTATCTGTTGAGCAGTTCTTC

J: TRBJ1-5
V: TRBV30
D: NA
size: NA
CDR3: CAWSRQGALYQPQHF
DNA: TGTGCCTGGAGTAGGCAAGGGGCCCTATATCAGCCCCAGCATTTT

J: TRBJ2-1
V: TRBV4-2
D: NA
size: NA
CDR3: CASSQDSGTPSRNEQFF
DNA: TGTGCCAGCAGCCAAGATTCCGGGACTCCCAGTCGGAATGAGCAGTTCTTC

J: TRBJ1-5
V: TRBV9
D: TRBD1
size: NA
CDR3: CASSVEGADQPQHF
DNA: TGTGCCAGCAGCGTAGAGGGGGCCGATCAGCCCCAGCATTTT

J: TRBJ2-5
V: TRBV5-4
D: TRBD1
size: NA
CDR3: CASSRQGAGGETQYF
DNA: TGTGCCAGCAGTCGACAGGGGGCAGGTGGAGAGACCCAGTACTTC

J: TRBJ1-1
V: TRBV4-1
D: TRBD1
size: NA
CDR3: CASRGQGDTEAFF
DNA: TGCGCCAGCCGGGGACAGGGGGATACTGAAGCTTTCTTT

J: TRBJ1-1
V: TRBV19
D: TRBD1
size: once
CDR3: CATDGQGNTEAFF
DNA: TGTGCCACCGATGGACAGGGGAACACTGAAGCTTTCTTT

J: TRBJ2-2
V: TRBV5-1
D: NA
size: NA
CDR3: CASSLGEGGFTGELFF
DNA: TGCGCCAGCAGCTTGGGTGAAGGTGGTTTTACCGGGGAGCTGTTTTTT

J: TRBJ1-4
V: TRBV9
D: TRBD1
size: NA
CDR3: CASSVRGTDEKLFF
DNA: TGTGCCAGCAGCGTCAGGGGGACGGATGAAAAACTGTTTTTT

J: TRBJ2-2
V: TRBV6-6
D: TRBD1
size: NA
CDR3: CASSPGQGSRTGELFF
DNA: TGTGCCAGCAGCCCGGGACAGGGAAGCCGGACCGGGGAGCTGTTTTTT

J: TRBJ1-5
V: TRBV6-1
D: NA
size: NA
CDR3: CASSDMAPYSNQPQHF
DNA: TGTGCCAGCAGTGATATGGCCCCCTATAGCAATCAGCCCCAGCATTTT

J: TRBJ2-5
V: TRBV28
D: TRBD1
size: NA
CDR3: CASTVAGGETQYF
DNA: TGTGCCAGCACCGTTGCAGGGGGTGAGACCCAGTACTTC

J: TRBJ2-1
V: TRBV19
D: NA
size: once
CDR3: CAGSLGPNLGEQFF
DNA: TGTGCCGGTAGTTTGGGACCCAATTTGGGTGAGCAGTTCTTC

J: TRBJ2-7
V: TRBV5-1
D: TRBD2
size: NA
CDR3: CASSKTSGRYEQYF
DNA: TGCGCCAGCAGCAAGACTAGCGGGAGATACGAGCAGTACTTC

J: TRBJ2-5
V: TRBV2
D: NA
size: once
CDR3: CASRTAEGYQETQYF
DNA: TGTGCCAGCAGAACGGCCGAGGGATACCAAGAGACCCAGTACTTC